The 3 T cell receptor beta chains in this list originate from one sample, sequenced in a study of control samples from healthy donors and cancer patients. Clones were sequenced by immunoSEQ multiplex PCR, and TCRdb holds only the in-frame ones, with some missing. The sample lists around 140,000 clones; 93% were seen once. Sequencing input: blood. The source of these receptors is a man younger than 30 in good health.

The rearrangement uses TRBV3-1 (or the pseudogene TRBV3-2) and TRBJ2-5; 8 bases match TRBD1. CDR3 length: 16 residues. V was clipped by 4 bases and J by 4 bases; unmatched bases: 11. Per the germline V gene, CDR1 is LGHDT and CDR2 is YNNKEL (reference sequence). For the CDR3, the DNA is TGTGCCAGCAGCCCTCTCAGGGGGCCCTGGGGAGAGACCCAGTACTTC. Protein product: CASSPLRGPWGETQYF.

CDR3 coding DNA: TGTGCCAGCATCCCAGGGAGGGCGGGAGCAAAACTGTTTTTT. The encoded protein is CASIPGRAGAKLFF. The chain is built from TRBV28 and TRBJ1-4; a possible D gene is TRBD1 (5 bases). The CDR3 length is 14 residues. Germline CDR1 reads MDHEN; CDR2 reads SYDVKM. The V end lost 7 bases, the J end lost 10 bases, and 19 bases lay between the germline ends.

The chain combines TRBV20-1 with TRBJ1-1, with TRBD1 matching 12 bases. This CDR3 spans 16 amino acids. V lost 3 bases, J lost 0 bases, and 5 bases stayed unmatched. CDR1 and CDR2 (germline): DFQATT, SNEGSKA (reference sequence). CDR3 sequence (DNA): TGCAGTGCTAGTTCCGGGACAGGGGGCCTGAACACTGAAGCTTTCTTT. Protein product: CSASSGTGGLNTEAFF.